The rows below give T cell receptor beta chains drawn from one sample of a study of T cells in Graves' hyperthyroidism and ophthalmopathy. TCRdb recomputed calls from the multiplex PCR reads with MiXCR, one row per CDR3 protein. The sample includes around 56,000 distinct CDR3 sequences, 53% of them seen just once. Sequencing was carried out using blood. The receptors shown here come from a woman aged 60 to 75 with Graves' ophthalmopathy. The CDR3 runs from the conserved cysteine through the conserved F or W. Each record gives: V gene, J gene, clone size, D gene, CDR3 DNA, CDR3 protein. D genes are given only for firm matches. Expanded clones are given a class, and other clones once, few, many or no size at all.

TRBV7-3	TRBJ2-1	-	-	TGTGCCAGCAGCTCCGATGAGGGTTACAATGAGCAGTTCTTC	CASSSDEGYNEQFF
TRBV7-6	TRBJ2-5	many	-	TGTGCCAGCAGCCAACTTCCGGGACGTCAAGAGACCCAGTACTTC	CASSQLPGRQETQYF
TRBV7-7	TRBJ2-5	-	TRBD1	TGTGCTAGCAGCTTAGGGACAGGGGTAAAGACCCAGTACTTC	CASSLGTGVKTQYF
TRBV20-1	TRBJ2-3	-	TRBD1	TGCAGTGCTAGACCGGGACAGGAGGTAGCAGATACGCAGTATTTT	CSARPGQEVADTQYF
TRBV2	TRBJ1-1	medium-sized	-	TGTGCCAGCAGTGGTAGGCAGGGTACTGAAGCTTTCTTT	CASSGRQGTEAFF
TRBV5-6	TRBJ2-2	many	TRBD1	TGTGCCAGCAGCTTGGGACAGGGGGCGGTCACCGGGGAGCTGTTTTTT	CASSLGQGAVTGELFF
TRBV25-1	TRBJ2-3	few	-	TGTGCCAGCAGTGCCATAGATTTTAGGGATTGGCAGTATTTT	CASSAIDFRDWQYF
TRBV6-1	TRBJ2-7	once	TRBD2	TGTGCCAGCAGTGAAAGACGGGCTAGCGGGTTTACACCCTACGAGCAGTACTTC	CASSERRASGFTPYEQYF
TRBV20-1	TRBJ1-6	-	TRBD1	TGCAGTGCGACGGGACAGGGAGGGCAAGGTTCACCCCTCCACTTT	CSATGQGGQGSPLHF
TRBV25-1	TRBJ2-1	-	TRBD2	TGTGCCAGCAGTGAATGGCTAGCGGGTACCTTAGGATACAATGAGCAGTTCTTC	CASSEWLAGTLGYNEQFF
TRBV19	TRBJ1-2	many	TRBD1	TGTGCCAGTAGTGCCCGACAGGGGCATAACTATGGCTACACCTTC	CASSARQGHNYGYTF
TRBV6-5	TRBJ2-7	many	TRBD2	TGTGCCAGCAGTAAAGGCACTAGCGGGACACACGAGCAGTACTTC	CASSKGTSGTHEQYF
TRBV3-1	TRBJ1-1	many	TRBD1	TGTGCCAGCAGCCACAGGGGGAAGACTGAAGCTTTCTTT	CASSHRGKTEAFF
TRBV29-1	TRBJ2-5	many	TRBD2	TGCAGCGCCGGGGGGGGGGCTGCTTATGAGACCCAGTACTTC	CSAGGGAAYETQYF
TRBV7-6	TRBJ1-4	-	-	TGTGCCAGCAGCTTACACCAAGGGAATGAAAAACTGTTTTTT	CASSLHQGNEKLFF
TRBV10-3	TRBJ2-1	few	TRBD2	TGTGCCATCAACGAGGCTAGCGGGAGAGTTTCTGAGCAGTTCTTC	CAINEASGRVSEQFF
TRBV4-2	TRBJ1-2	many	-	TGTGCCAGCAGCCTGGATTCTAACTATGGCTACACCTTC	CASSLDSNYGYTF
TRBV5-1	TRBJ2-7	few	-	TGCGCTAGCAGCTTGGGTTCGGCTATCTACGAGCAGTACTTC	CASSLGSAIYEQYF
TRBV6-4	TRBJ2-2	-	-	TGTGCCAGCAGGACTAGCGGGGAGCTGTTTTTT	CASRTSGELFF
TRBV20-1	TRBJ2-3	many	-	TGCAGTGCTAGAGATCACACAGATACGCAGTATTTT	CSARDHTDTQYF
TRBV5-6	TRBJ1-1	-	-	TGTGCCAGCAGCTTGGTAGAGAGGACCTCTGGAAACACTGAAGCTTTCTTT	CASSLVERTSGNTEAFF